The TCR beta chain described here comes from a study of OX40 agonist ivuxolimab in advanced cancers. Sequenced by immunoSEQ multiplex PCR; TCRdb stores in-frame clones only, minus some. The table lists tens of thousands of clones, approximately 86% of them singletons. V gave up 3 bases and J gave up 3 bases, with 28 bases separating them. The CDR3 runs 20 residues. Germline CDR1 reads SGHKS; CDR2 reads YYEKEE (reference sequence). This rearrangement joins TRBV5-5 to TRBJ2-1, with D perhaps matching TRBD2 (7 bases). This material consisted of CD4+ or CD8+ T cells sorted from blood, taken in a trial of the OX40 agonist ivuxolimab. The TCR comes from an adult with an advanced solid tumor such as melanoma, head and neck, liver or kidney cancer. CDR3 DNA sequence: TGTGCCAGCAGCTCAAAAGGAGGACTGGCGGGGGCCGACGTCTACAATGAGCAGTTCTTC. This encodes CASSSKGGLAGADVYNEQFF.